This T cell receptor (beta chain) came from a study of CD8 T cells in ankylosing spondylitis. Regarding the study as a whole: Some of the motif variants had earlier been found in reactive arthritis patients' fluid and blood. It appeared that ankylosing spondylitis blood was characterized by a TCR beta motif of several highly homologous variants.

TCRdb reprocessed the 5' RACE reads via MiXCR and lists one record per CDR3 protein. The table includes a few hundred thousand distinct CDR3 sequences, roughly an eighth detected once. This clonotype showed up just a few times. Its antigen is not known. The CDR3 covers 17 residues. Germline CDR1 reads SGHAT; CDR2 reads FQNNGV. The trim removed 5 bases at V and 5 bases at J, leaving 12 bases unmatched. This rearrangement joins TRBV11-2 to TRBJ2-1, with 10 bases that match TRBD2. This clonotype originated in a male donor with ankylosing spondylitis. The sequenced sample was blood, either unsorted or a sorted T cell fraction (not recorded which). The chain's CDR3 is CASSPLPFGLADNEQFF. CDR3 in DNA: TGTGCCAGCAGCCCACTACCCTTCGGACTAGCGGACAATGAGCAGTTCTTC.